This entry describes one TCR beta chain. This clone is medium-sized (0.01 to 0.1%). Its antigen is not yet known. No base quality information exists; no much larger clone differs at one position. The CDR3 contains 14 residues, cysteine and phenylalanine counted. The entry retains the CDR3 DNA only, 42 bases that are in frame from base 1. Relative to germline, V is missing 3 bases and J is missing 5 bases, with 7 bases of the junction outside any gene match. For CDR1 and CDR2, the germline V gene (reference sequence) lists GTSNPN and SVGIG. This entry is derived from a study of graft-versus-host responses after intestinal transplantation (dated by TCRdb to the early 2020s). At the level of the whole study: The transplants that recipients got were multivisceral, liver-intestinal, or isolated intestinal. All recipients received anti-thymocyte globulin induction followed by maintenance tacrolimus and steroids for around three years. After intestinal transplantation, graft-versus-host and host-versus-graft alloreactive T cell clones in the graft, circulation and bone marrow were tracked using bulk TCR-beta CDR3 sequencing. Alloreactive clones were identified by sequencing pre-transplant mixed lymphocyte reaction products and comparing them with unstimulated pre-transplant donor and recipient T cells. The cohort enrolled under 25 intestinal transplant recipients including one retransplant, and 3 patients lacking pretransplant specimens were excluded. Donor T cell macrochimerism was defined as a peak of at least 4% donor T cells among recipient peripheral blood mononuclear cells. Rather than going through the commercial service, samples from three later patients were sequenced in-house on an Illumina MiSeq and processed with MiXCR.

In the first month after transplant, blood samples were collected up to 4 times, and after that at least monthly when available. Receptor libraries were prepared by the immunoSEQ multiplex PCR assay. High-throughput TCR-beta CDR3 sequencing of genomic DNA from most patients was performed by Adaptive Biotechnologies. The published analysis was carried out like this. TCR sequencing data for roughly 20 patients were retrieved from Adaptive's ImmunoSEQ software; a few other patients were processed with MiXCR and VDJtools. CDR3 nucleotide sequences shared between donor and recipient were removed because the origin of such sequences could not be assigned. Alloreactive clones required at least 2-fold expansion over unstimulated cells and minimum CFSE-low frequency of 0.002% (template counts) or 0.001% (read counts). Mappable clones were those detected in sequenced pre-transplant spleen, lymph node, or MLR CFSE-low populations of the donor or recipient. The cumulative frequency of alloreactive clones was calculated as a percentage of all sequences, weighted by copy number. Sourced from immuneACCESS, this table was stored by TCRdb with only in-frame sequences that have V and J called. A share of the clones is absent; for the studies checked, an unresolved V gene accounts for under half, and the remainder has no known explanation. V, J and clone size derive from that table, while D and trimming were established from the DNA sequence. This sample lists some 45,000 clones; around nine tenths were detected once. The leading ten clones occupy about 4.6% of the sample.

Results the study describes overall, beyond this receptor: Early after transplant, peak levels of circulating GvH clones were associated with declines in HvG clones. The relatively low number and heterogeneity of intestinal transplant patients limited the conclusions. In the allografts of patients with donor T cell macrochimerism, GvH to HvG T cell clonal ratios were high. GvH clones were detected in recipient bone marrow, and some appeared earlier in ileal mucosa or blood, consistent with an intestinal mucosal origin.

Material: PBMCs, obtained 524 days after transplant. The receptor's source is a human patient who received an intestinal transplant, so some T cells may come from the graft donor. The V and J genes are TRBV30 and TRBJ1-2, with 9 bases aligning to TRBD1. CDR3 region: CAWRGDGTGYGYTF. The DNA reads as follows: TGTGCCTGGAGGGGAGACGGGACAGGGTATGGCTACACCTTC.